The rows below give T cell receptor beta chains drawn from one sample of a study of blood T cell repertoires in COVID-19. Some clones are missing from TCRdb's copy, which holds only in-frame ones; the method was immunoSEQ multiplex PCR. This sample carries about 180,000 clones, 70% to 85% of them seen once, and the ten largest clones take approximately 14%. Material for sequencing was PBMCs or T cells enriched from blood (not recorded which). The receptors come from a man in his forties or fifties who had recovered from COVID-19. CDR3s include the opening cysteine and the closing phenylalanine or tryptophan. Fields, in order: V gene, clone size, J gene, D gene, CDR3 protein, CDR3 DNA. A D gene is named only where the DNA matches it firmly. Size tells how often a clone was seen (once, few, many) or the class of an expanded clone, and some rows leave it out.

>TRBV4-1|-|TRBJ1-3|-
CASSQDGRISGNTIYF
TGCGCCAGCAGCCAAGATGGCAGAATCTCTGGAAACACCATATATTTT
>TRBV3-1/TRBV3-2|few|TRBJ2-2|-
CASRQVYTGELFF
TGTGCCAGCAGACAGGTGTACACCGGGGAGCTGTTTTTT
>TRBV2|-|TRBJ1-4|-
CASKRAGTTNEKLFF
TGTGCCAGCAAAAGGGCCGGGACAACTAATGAAAAACTGTTTTTT
>TRBV25-1|-|TRBJ1-1|TRBD1
CASGFDRAEAFF
TGTGCCAGCGGATTTGACAGGGCTGAAGCTTTCTTT
>TRBV5-4|-|TRBJ1-1|-
CASSLVGQNTEAFF
TGTGCCAGCAGCTTGGTGGGACAGAACACTGAAGCTTTCTTT
>TRBV28|-|TRBJ2-7|TRBD1
CASSFTGTASYEQYF
TGTGCCAGCAGTTTTACCGGGACAGCCTCCTACGAGCAGTACTTC
>TRBV27|-|TRBJ1-4|-
CASSPQTGFNEKLFF
TGTGCCAGCAGTCCCCAGACAGGCTTTAATGAAAAACTGTTTTTT
>TRBV2|-|TRBJ2-7|-
CASQGKVEQYF
TGTGCCAGCCAGGGTAAGGTCGAGCAGTACTTC
>TRBV7-6|-|TRBJ1-1|-
CASSPPGFRTEAFF
TGTGCCAGCAGCCCCCCGGGGTTTAGGACTGAAGCTTTCTTT
>TRBV14|-|TRBJ1-3|TRBD1
CASSLQTGGLSGNTIYF
TGTGCCAGCAGCCTTCAGACAGGGGGCCTCTCTGGAAACACCATATATTTT
>TRBV6-5|-|TRBJ1-2|-
CASSNSGVWGYGYTF
TGTGCCAGCTCCAACTCGGGGGTGTGGGGCTATGGCTACACCTTC
>TRBV6-5|many|TRBJ2-7|TRBD1
CASRYRTGFYEQYF
TGTGCCAGCAGATACCGGACAGGGTTCTACGAGCAGTACTTC
>TRBV19|-|TRBJ1-3|-
CASSGTAYGNTIYF
TGTGCCAGTAGTGGCACAGCATACGGAAACACCATATATTTT
>TRBV6-5|-|TRBJ1-5|-
CASSQQGLGQPQHF
TGTGCCAGCAGCCAACAGGGATTGGGACAGCCCCAGCATTTT
>TRBV10-2|few|TRBJ2-1|TRBD2
CASSHLMSGGIDEQQFF
TGCGCCAGCAGTCATTTGATGAGCGGGGGGATCGATGAACAGCAGTTCTTC
>TRBV2|-|TRBJ1-5|-
CASSDQGISNQPQHF
TGTGCCAGCAGTGACCAGGGTATAAGCAATCAGCCCCAGCATTTT
>TRBV29-1|-|TRBJ2-7|TRBD1
CSISGTGAYEQYF
TGCAGCATCTCCGGGACAGGGGCCTACGAGCAGTACTTC
>TRBV12-3/TRBV12-4|-|TRBJ1-2|TRBD1
CASSLTGGSGYTF
TGTGCCAGCAGTTTGACAGGGGGTAGTGGCTACACCTTC
>TRBV19|-|TRBJ2-1|TRBD2
CASRYPGTSGLLEQFF
TGTGCCAGTAGATACCCCGGGACTAGCGGGTTACTTGAGCAGTTCTTC
>TRBV6-5|-|TRBJ1-5|-
CASRPNRDQPQHF
TGTGCCAGCAGGCCAAACAGGGATCAGCCCCAGCATTTT
>TRBV19|-|TRBJ2-5|TRBD2
CASSPGGLAGATKGTQYF
TGTGCCAGTAGCCCTGGGGGACTAGCGGGGGCCACCAAGGGGACCCAGTACTTC
>TRBV11-2|-|TRBJ2-1|-
CASSLGGLAFADNEQFF
TGTGCCAGCAGCTTAGGGGGACTCGCCTTCGCTGACAATGAGCAGTTCTTC
>TRBV5-1|many|TRBJ2-7|-
CASSLGGASYEQYF
TGCGCCAGCAGCTTGGGCGGCGCATCCTACGAGCAGTACTTC
>TRBV30|-|TRBJ1-5|TRBD1
CAWSAGGIQPQHF
TGTGCCTGGAGTGCAGGGGGTATACAGCCCCAGCATTTT
>TRBV2|-|TRBJ1-6|TRBD1
CASGQVNNSPLHF
TGTGCCAGCGGACAGGTCAATAATTCACCCCTCCACTTT
>TRBV19|-|TRBJ2-7|-
CASSRSGYEQYF
TGTGCCAGTAGTCGTAGCGGATACGAGCAGTACTTC
>TRBV6-4|-|TRBJ2-7|-
CASSPTADGEQYF
TGTGCCAGCAGCCCAACGGCGGATGGTGAGCAGTACTTC
>TRBV5-5|-|TRBJ2-1|-
CASSLTGNEQFF
TGTGCCAGCAGCTTGACAGGCAATGAGCAGTTCTTC
>TRBV5-1|-|TRBJ1-4|TRBD1
CASSLRGTDPNEKLFF
TGCGCCAGCAGCTTGAGGGGGACAGATCCTAATGAAAAACTGTTTTTT
>TRBV30|-|TRBJ2-1|TRBD2
CAWTETRLAGGFNEQFF
TGTGCCTGGACCGAAACACGGCTAGCGGGGGGGTTCAATGAGCAGTTCTTC
>TRBV5-1|-|TRBJ2-3|-
CASSLEGRDPDTQYF
TGCGCCAGCAGCTTGGAAGGGCGGGACCCAGATACGCAGTATTTT
>TRBV19|-|TRBJ1-1|TRBD1
CASSVLPGQGHTEAFF
TGTGCCAGTAGTGTACTCCCGGGACAGGGGCACACTGAAGCTTTCTTT
>TRBV2|-|TRBJ1-4|TRBD1
CASKQGAATNEKLFF
TGTGCCAGCAAGCAGGGGGCAGCAACTAATGAAAAACTGTTTTTT
>TRBV21-1|-|TRBJ1-1|-
CASTWDSQRVNTEAFF
TGTGCCAGCACCTGGGACAGCCAAAGAGTGAACACTGAAGCTTTCTTT
>TRBV29-1|-|TRBJ1-1|TRBD1
CSVEGPTGTGGGYTEAFF
TGCAGCGTTGAAGGCCCTACCGGGACAGGGGGCGGGTACACTGAAGCTTTCTTT
>TRBV2|-|TRBJ1-1|-
CASCGGQHTEAFF
TGTGCCAGCTGCGGGGGGCAGCACACTGAAGCTTTCTTT
>TRBV25-1|-|TRBJ2-7|-
CASSGAGEEVLAYEQYF
TGTGCCAGCAGTGGGGCAGGGGAAGAAGTCTTAGCCTACGAGCAGTACTTC
>TRBV5-1|-|TRBJ1-2|-
CASSPSPFEQGNGYTF
TGCGCCAGCAGTCCTTCCCCCTTCGAGCAGGGTAATGGCTACACCTTC
>TRBV27|-|TRBJ1-2|-
CASSPPVRLCGYTF
TGTGCCAGCAGTCCCCCCGTGAGGCTCTGTGGCTACACCTTC
>TRBV18|-|TRBJ1-2|TRBD1
CASSPRQGQDYGYTF
TGTGCCAGCTCACCACGACAGGGGCAGGACTATGGCTACACCTTC
>TRBV27|-|TRBJ1-1|-
CASSLRVRNTEAFF
TGTGCCAGCAGTTTAAGAGTGAGGAACACTGAAGCTTTCTTT
>TRBV7-6|-|TRBJ2-1|-
CASGPTAEPNNEQFF
TGTGCCAGCGGCCCCACAGCCGAGCCTAACAATGAGCAGTTCTTC
>TRBV18|once|TRBJ1-3|TRBD1
CASSPIKGQGAGGNTIYF
TGTGCCAGCTCACCTATAAAGGGACAGGGGGCTGGTGGAAACACCATATATTTT
>TRBV5-1|-|TRBJ2-3|TRBD1
CASSPGTGTDTQYF
TGCGCCAGCAGTCCCGGGACAGGGACAGATACGCAGTATTTT
>TRBV7-6|-|TRBJ2-5|-
CASSRTGEVETQYF
TGTGCCAGCAGTCGCACAGGGGAGGTTGAGACCCAGTACTTC
>TRBV14|-|TRBJ1-3|-
CASSQEGALARSANTIYF
TGTGCCAGCAGCCAAGAGGGGGCCTTGGCAAGGTCTGCAAACACCATATATTTT
>TRBV27|-|TRBJ2-3|TRBD2
CASSFLAGGNTDTQYF
TGTGCCAGCAGTTTTCTAGCGGGGGGGAACACAGATACGCAGTATTTT